The present T cell receptor beta chain was sequenced within a study of T cell repertoires in cytomegalovirus infection. MiXCR, applied by TCRdb to the reads, yields one record per CDR3 protein. Of roughly 51,000 distinct CDR3 sequences listed, 20% are singletons. As to this clonotype: Its antigen is unknown.

The CDR3 spans 12 residues. The V gene's germline CDR1 is MNHEY and CDR2 SMNVEV (reference sequence). V was cut by 7 bases and J by 4 bases, with 10 bases left in between. The specimen was CD8+ T cells from cultured PBMCs, collected from culture after CMV antigen stimulation. This receptor was taken from a human donor in good health (CMV status not recorded). Some clones in this sample may be carry-over from other donors' samples. The chain uses TRBV27 and TRBJ2-5; perhaps TRBD1 as D (6 bases). This chain's CDR3 is CASKGQSETQYF. The CDR3 bases are TGTGCCAGCAAAGGACAGTCAGAGACCCAGTACTTC.